This is a list of T cell receptor beta chains from one sample in a study of blood T cell repertoires in COVID-19. TCRdb keeps only in-frame clones here, not all; method: immunoSEQ multiplex PCR. This sample has about 190,000 clones, with over 75% found just once. Sequencing used peripheral blood. The receptors stem from a woman between 40 and 50 years old who had recovered from COVID-19. CDR3s include the opening cysteine and the closing phenylalanine or tryptophan. D genes are given only for firm matches. Size values are once, few and many counts, or a class for expanded clones, and some rows have none.

abundance	d_gene	v_gene	j_gene	CDR3aa	CDR3nt
-	-	TRBV6-2/TRBV6-3	TRBJ1-5	CASSYYGRINQPQHF	TGTGCCAGCAGTTACTATGGCAGGATAAATCAGCCCCAGCATTTT
-	-	TRBV5-1	TRBJ1-5	CASSLGWGQGQPQHF	TGCGCCAGCAGCTTGGGGTGGGGACAAGGTCAGCCCCAGCATTTT
-	TRBD2	TRBV11-3	TRBJ2-3	CASSSQYSSGRTDTQYF	TGTGCCAGCAGCTCCCAATATTCTAGCGGTCGTACGGATACGCAGTATTTT
-	-	TRBV30	TRBJ1-1	CAWSAFGNTEAFF	TGTGCCTGGAGCGCGTTCGGGAACACTGAAGCTTTCTTT
many	TRBD2	TRBV27	TRBJ2-1	CASTKGLADRYNEQFF	TGTGCCAGCACAAAAGGACTAGCGGACAGATACAATGAGCAGTTCTTC
-	TRBD1	TRBV6-1	TRBJ2-5	CASSERDRQTQYF	TGTGCCAGCAGTGAAAGGGACAGACAGACCCAGTACTTC
-	TRBD2	TRBV7-7	TRBJ2-1	CASSLASGSLSYNEQFF	TGTGCCAGCAGCTTAGCTAGCGGGAGCCTCTCCTACAATGAGCAGTTCTTC
-	-	TRBV19	TRBJ2-1	CASTTLASGEQFF	TGTGCCAGTACCACACTAGCCTCCGGTGAGCAGTTCTTC
once	TRBD2	TRBV9	TRBJ2-4	CASSPPASGNIQYF	TGTGCCAGCAGCCCCCCGGCTAGCGGAAACATTCAGTACTTC
-	-	TRBV28	TRBJ1-2	CASRWDGGYGYTF	TGTGCCAGCAGGTGGGACGGGGGCTATGGCTACACCTTC
-	TRBD2	TRBV11-3	TRBJ2-1	CASSPAASGTGEQFF	TGTGCCAGCAGCCCGGCGGCTAGCGGGACTGGTGAGCAGTTCTTC
-	-	TRBV27	TRBJ2-7	CASSSPYEQYF	TGTGCCAGCAGTTCCCCGTACGAGCAGTACTTC
-	-	TRBV19	TRBJ1-5	CASSMRVRMSNQPQHF	TGTGCCAGTAGTATGAGAGTCCGAATGAGCAATCAGCCCCAGCATTTT
-	TRBD2	TRBV7-2	TRBJ2-7	CASSFGLAGRDEQYF	TGTGCCAGCAGCTTTGGGCTAGCGGGAAGAGACGAGCAGTACTTC
-	-	TRBV19	TRBJ2-3	CASNNHVGSTDTQYF	TGTGCCAGTAACAACCACGTCGGGAGCACAGATACGCAGTATTTT
-	TRBD1	TRBV4-1	TRBJ2-1	CASSQDVPRGLVWNEQFF	TGCGCCAGCAGCCAAGATGTGCCCAGGGGGCTCGTGTGGAATGAGCAGTTCTTC
-	-	TRBV30	TRBJ1-4	CAWKIRQDNEKLFF	TGTGCCTGGAAAATTAGACAGGATAATGAAAAACTGTTTTTT
-	TRBD1	TRBV12-3/TRBV12-4	TRBJ2-7	CASTPDRGYEQYF	TGTGCCAGCACCCCGGACAGGGGTTACGAGCAGTACTTC
-	-	TRBV29-1	TRBJ1-4	CSGTTGNEKLFF	TGCAGCGGGACCACGGGGAATGAAAAACTGTTTTTT
-	-	TRBV27	TRBJ1-1	CASSLSSRNTEAFF	TGTGCCAGCAGTTTATCGTCCAGGAACACTGAAGCTTTCTTT
-	-	TRBV18	TRBJ2-2	CASSTTSRDNTGELFF	TGTGCCAGCTCTACCACAAGCAGGGATAACACCGGGGAGCTGTTTTTT
-	TRBD1	TRBV13	TRBJ2-1	CASSAQSGTGGSEQFF	TGTGCCAGCAGCGCACAGTCCGGGACAGGGGGAAGTGAGCAGTTCTTC
-	TRBD1	TRBV7-9	TRBJ1-1	CASSLKDRVDPWNTEAFF	TGTGCCAGCAGCCTTAAAGACAGGGTGGATCCGTGGAACACTGAAGCTTTCTTT
-	TRBD1	TRBV7-3	TRBJ2-2	CASSSQGVANTGELFF	TGTGCCAGCAGCTCCCAGGGGGTGGCGAACACCGGGGAGCTGTTTTTT
-	-	TRBV19	TRBJ1-1	CASTLGGHRALPEAFF	TGTGCCAGTACCCTAGGGGGACATCGGGCCCTACCTGAAGCTTTCTTT
once	-	TRBV5-6	TRBJ1-5	CASSLAPGSNQPQHF	TGTGCCAGCAGCTTGGCTCCCGGGTCCAATCAGCCCCAGCATTTT
-	TRBD2	TRBV15	TRBJ2-7	CATSTRLAGSEQYF	TGTGCCACCAGCACTAGACTAGCGGGAAGCGAGCAGTACTTC
-	TRBD1	TRBV10-3	TRBJ1-2	CAISDAGGNYGYTF	TGTGCCATCAGCGACGCAGGGGGAAACTATGGCTACACCTTC
-	TRBD1	TRBV19	TRBJ2-7	CASSIRDSGAYEQYF	TGTGCCAGTAGTATTCGGGACAGTGGAGCCTACGAGCAGTACTTC
-	TRBD1	TRBV28	TRBJ1-2	CASSFGTGIYGYTF	TGTGCCAGCAGTTTCGGGACAGGGATCTATGGCTACACCTTC
-	-	TRBV9	TRBJ2-2	CASSGHGTGELFF	TGTGCCAGCAGCGGCCACGGCACCGGGGAGCTGTTTTTT
-	-	TRBV7-8	TRBJ1-5	CASSLGNRQPQHF	TGTGCCAGCAGCTTAGGAAACAGACAGCCCCAGCATTTT
-	TRBD1	TRBV12-3/TRBV12-4	TRBJ2-7	CASGQGAAYEQYF	TGTGCCAGCGGACAGGGGGCGGCCTACGAGCAGTACTTC
-	-	TRBV19	TRBJ2-7	CASSITLSSYEQYF	TGTGCCAGTAGTATTACGCTGAGCTCCTACGAGCAGTACTTC
-	TRBD1	TRBV5-1	TRBJ2-2	CASSRTWDRGAGELFF	TGCGCCAGCAGCCGAACCTGGGACAGGGGGGCCGGGGAGCTGTTTTTT
-	TRBD2	TRBV28	TRBJ2-1	CASSPSGTYNEQFF	TGTGCCAGCAGTCCTAGCGGGACGTACAATGAGCAGTTCTTC
-	-	TRBV6-5	TRBJ2-1	CASSQLTRGPNEQFF	TGTGCCAGCAGTCAACTAACAAGGGGCCCCAATGAGCAGTTCTTC
-	-	TRBV12-3/TRBV12-4	TRBJ1-6	CAGRQGDNSPLHF	TGTGCCGGACGGCAGGGCGATAATTCACCCCTCCACTTT
-	TRBD2	TRBV6-5	TRBJ2-3	CAGRLADSTDTQYF	TGTGCCGGCAGACTAGCGGACAGCACAGATACGCAGTATTTT
few	TRBD1	TRBV18	TRBJ1-1	CASSPPGQGGTEAFF	TGTGCCAGCTCACCACCCGGACAGGGTGGCACTGAAGCTTTCTTT
-	-	TRBV18	TRBJ1-5	CASSPRPGTQPQHF	TGTGCCAGCTCACCCCGGCCAGGAACTCAGCCCCAGCATTTT
-	TRBD2	TRBV7-2	TRBJ2-3	CASSLEASGSTDTQYF	TGTGCCAGCAGCTTAGAGGCTAGCGGTAGCACAGATACGCAGTATTTT
-	-	TRBV5-1	TRBJ2-1	CASSFLGAVEGFF	TGCGCCAGCAGCTTCCTTGGGGCGGTGGAAGGATTCTTC
-	-	TRBV6-5	TRBJ1-1	CASSYGRITEAFF	TGTGCCAGCAGTTATGGGAGGATCACTGAAGCTTTCTTT
once	TRBD1	TRBV7-2	TRBJ2-7	CASSLTGGVYEQYF	TGTGCCAGCAGCTTGACAGGGGGAGTCTACGAGCAGTACTTC
-	-	TRBV6-4	TRBJ1-1	CASRQTHNTEAFF	TGTGCCAGCAGGCAGACACATAACACTGAAGCTTTCTTT
-	TRBD2	TRBV7-8	TRBJ2-1	CASSLFVGSGSSYNEQFF	TGTGCCAGCAGCTTATTCGTCGGTAGCGGGAGCTCCTACAATGAGCAGTTCTTC
-	TRBD2	TRBV19	TRBJ2-2	CASSIRGTSGMAGELFF	TGTGCCAGTAGTATCCGGGGGACTAGCGGGATGGCCGGGGAGCTGTTTTTT
-	TRBD1	TRBV3-1/TRBV3-2	TRBJ2-7	CASSLPGQGRQYF	TGTGCCAGCAGCCTTCCGGGACAGGGCCGCCAGTACTTC
-	-	TRBV24-1	TRBJ1-5	CATSDAGDANQPQHF	TGTGCCACCAGTGATGCAGGGGACGCCAATCAGCCCCAGCATTTT
-	-	TRBV5-1	TRBJ2-7	CASKVGSGISYEQYF	TGCGCCAGCAAGGTTGGGAGCGGCATCTCCTACGAGCAGTACTTC
-	-	TRBV6-4	TRBJ1-3	CASSGIGLTERGNTIYF	TGTGCCAGCAGTGGTATTGGACTCACAGAGAGGGGAAACACCATATATTTT